This TCR beta chain originates from a study of spatial heterogeneity in lung cancer. TCR cDNA molecules were tagged individually, and each one carried a unique molecular identifier. Each CDR3 protein gets one entry after TCRdb re-called the 5' RACE reads with MiXCR. The sample lists tens of thousands of distinct CDR3 sequences, roughly 13% seen once, with 55% to 60% in the top ten. Germline CDR1 is MNHNS and CDR2 is SASEGT. The length of the CDR3 is 11 residues. The trim removed 3 bases at V and 11 bases at J, leaving 4 bases unmatched. Time point indicated: sample taken at primary tumor resection. Patients with untreated early-stage non-small cell lung cancer, numbering approximately 79, were the donors. Unsorted tumor, nontumor lung tissue or cryopreserved PBMC supplied the whole RNA. By sample fraction, this clonotype is medium-sized.

The chain employs TRBV6-1 and TRBJ2-7; 7 bases agree with TRBD2. Sequenced here: PBMCs, sampled at surgery. The sequence derives from a male donor with early-stage non-small cell lung cancer. The CDR3, as DNA: TGTGCCAGCAGTGACCCCCTAGCGGAGTACTTC. Translated: CASSDPLAEYF.